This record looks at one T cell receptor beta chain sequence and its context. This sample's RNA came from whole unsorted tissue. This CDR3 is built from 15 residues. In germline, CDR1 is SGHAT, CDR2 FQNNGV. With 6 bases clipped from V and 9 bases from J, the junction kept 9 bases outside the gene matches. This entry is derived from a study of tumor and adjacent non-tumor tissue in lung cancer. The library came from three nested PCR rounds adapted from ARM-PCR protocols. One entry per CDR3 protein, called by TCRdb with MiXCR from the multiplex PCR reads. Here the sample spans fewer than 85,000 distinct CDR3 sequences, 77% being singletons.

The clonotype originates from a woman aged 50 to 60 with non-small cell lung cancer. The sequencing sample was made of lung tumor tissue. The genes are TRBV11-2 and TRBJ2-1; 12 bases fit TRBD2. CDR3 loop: CASSPRTSGMSEQFF. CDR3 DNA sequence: TGTGCCAGCAGTCCCCGGACTAGCGGGATGAGTGAGCAGTTCTTC.